This TCR beta chain was captured by sequencing in a study of regulatory T cells in long-lasting Graves disease. Findings and limits, study-wide: Because few samples were included, accuracy may have been lower.

This clonotype was observed at least ten times. Its antigen is not known. The authors built TCR beta libraries using iRepertoire HTBI primers and Arm-PCR of CDR3 regions. TCRdb called the multiplex PCR reads again in MiXCR, with one record for every CDR3 protein. The data hold about 540,000 distinct CDR3 sequences, with approximately 12% observed a single time. The time point was: newly diagnosed GD, antithyroid drugs for less than 3 months. Preparation of the TCR library used RNA extracted from PBMCs. This same sample was also part of a study on T cells in Graves' hyperthyroidism and ophthalmopathy. From that study: Patients were excluded because of uncontrolled infection, other autoimmune disease, pregnancy or lactation. A model built on 13 V-J features separated ophthalmopathy from stable hyperthyroidism.

The material was peripheral blood mononuclear cells (PBMCs), obtained at new diagnosis, from a patient treated with antithyroid drugs. The sequence derives from a man aged 25 to 40 with Graves disease.

The CDR3 nucleotides read TGTGCCACCAGTGACCTAACTAGCACCGCCGGGGAGCTGTTTTTT. Amino acids: CATSDLTSTAGELFF. The chain recombines TRBV24-1 with TRBJ2-2; D perhaps matches TRBD2 (6 bases). CDR3 length: 15 residues. From germline, CDR1 is KGHDR and CDR2 SFDVKD. Trimming cost V 4 bases and J 6 bases, with 14 bases left between them.